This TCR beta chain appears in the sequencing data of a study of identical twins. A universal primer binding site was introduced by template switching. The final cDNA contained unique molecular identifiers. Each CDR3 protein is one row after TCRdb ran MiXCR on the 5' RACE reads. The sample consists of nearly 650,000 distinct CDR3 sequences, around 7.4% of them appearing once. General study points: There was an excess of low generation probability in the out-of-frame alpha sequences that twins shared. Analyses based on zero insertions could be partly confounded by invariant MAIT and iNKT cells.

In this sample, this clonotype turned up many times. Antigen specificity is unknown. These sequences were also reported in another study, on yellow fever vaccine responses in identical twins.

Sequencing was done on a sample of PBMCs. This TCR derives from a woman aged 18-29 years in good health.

The CDR3 nucleotides are TGTGCCAGCAGCCCACGCCCCATGCAGGGGTCGGAAAGGTATACGCAGTATTTT. Translated, it gives CASSPRPMQGSERYTQYF. The genes are TRBV11-1 and TRBJ2-3; D possibly corresponds to TRBD1 (6 bases). CDR3 size: 18 residues. The germline CDR1 and CDR2 sequences are SGHAT and FQDESV (reference sequence). The ends were cut back, 5 bases at V and 7 bases at J, with 28 bases in the middle.